This T cell receptor (beta chain) comes out of a study of molecular identifiers for immune sequencing clone quantification. This CDR3 comprises 15 residues. Per germline, CDR1 LGHNA and CDR2 YSLEER. V was cut by 2 bases and J by 5 bases, with 14 bases left in between. There are a few counts of this clonotype. Each library that profiled naive CD8 cells came from around 20,000 to 1,000,000 sorted cells with 10%, 30% or 50% RNA. Via MiXCR, TCRdb re-called the PCR reads, giving one row per CDR3 protein. The table lists just under 650,000 distinct CDR3 sequences, 20% of them singletons. The rearrangement uses TRBV4-3 and TRBJ2-3; D is undetermined. Source material: naive CD8+ T cells from blood, with Jurkat cell RNA spiked in. As to subset: FACS-sorted CD8+CD4-CCR7+CD45RA+ naive T cells. This TCR was recovered from a human donor in good health. Some libraries in this study had Jurkat cell RNA spiked in. This CDR3 reads CASSQLTTGIDTQYF. CDR3 DNA: TGCGCCAGCAGCCAACTCACTACCGGAATAGATACGCAGTATTTT.